Listed here are 8 T cell receptor beta chains from one sample, sequenced in a study of radiation and T cells in renal cell carcinoma. TCRdb's copy holds only in-frame clones and misses some; the assay was immunoSEQ multiplex PCR. The profile covers fewer than 15,000 clones, with approximately 56% appearing a single time and under 20% taken by the ten largest. Regarding treatment: treatment-naive control, cytoreductive nephrectomy. The sequencing here drew on tumor tissue, taken from a patient whose treatment was nephrectomy without radiotherapy. The receptors shown here come from a man aged 60 to 69 with renal cell carcinoma.

V and J are TRBV5-1 and TRBJ2-4; the D gene is possibly TRBD1 (6 bases). The CDR3 length is 14 residues. Trimming cost V 3 bases and J 6 bases, with 13 bases left between them. Germline lookup yields CDR1 SGHRS and CDR2 YFSETQ. The CDR3 DNA follows: TGCGCCAGCAGCTCTGTGGCAGGGGCAAACATTCAGTACTTC. Encoded protein: CASSSVAGANIQYF.

V and J are TRBV28 and TRBJ1-5; D not certain. V gave up 6 bases and J gave up 3 bases, with 12 bases separating them. This CDR3 comprises 14 residues. Germline CDR1 is MDHEN and CDR2 is SYDVKM. As DNA, the CDR3 is TGTGCCAGCAGGTCCAGACACCTCAATCAGCCCCAGCATTTT. It specifies CASRSRHLNQPQHF.

This clone has more than one count but fewer than ten. The CDR3 protein is CASSSRTAGRTTDTQYF. In nucleotides, the CDR3 is TGTGCCAGCAGTTCGCGGACAGCCGGAAGAACCACAGATACGCAGTATTTT. The chain recombines TRBV28 with TRBJ2-3; the D gene is possibly TRBD1 (6 bases). Per the germline V gene, CDR1 is MDHEN and CDR2 is SYDVKM. This CDR3 comprises 17 residues. V dropped 4 bases and J dropped 2 bases, with 19 bases sitting between them.

The chain is built from TRBV21-1 and TRBJ2-1; the table's TRBD2 call for D was not verified on the DNA. TRBV21-1 is annotated as a pseudogene. The CDR3 runs 16 residues. CDR3 protein: CASMTAAQSSYNEQFF. Written as DNA, the CDR3 is TGTGCCAGCATGACCGCAGCGCAGAGCTCCTACAATGAGCAGTTCTTC.

V gene TRBV5-6 combines with J gene TRBJ2-2; unclear D gene. The CDR3 length is 14 residues. Between the trimmed V and J ends, which lost 2 bases and 3 bases, there was a span of 8 bases. The germline gives CDR1 SGHDT, CDR2 YYEEEE. In nucleotides, the CDR3 is TGTGCCAGCAGCTTCTCAGGTTACACCGGGGAGCTGTTTTTT. Amino acids: CASSFSGYTGELFF.

V and J are TRBV7-9 and TRBJ2-7; 13 bases map to TRBD2. This CDR3 spans 16 amino acids. Germline V lookup: CDR1 SEHNR, CDR2 FQNEAQ (reference sequence). V lost 0 bases, J lost 3 bases, and 2 bases stayed unmatched. The CDR3, as DNA: TGTGCCAGCAGCTTAGCACTAGCGGGAGGGTTCTACGAGCAGTACTTC. Translation: CASSLALAGGFYEQYF.

This chain links TRBV14 with TRBJ2-6; a possible D gene is TRBD2 (5 bases). The CDR3 has 20 residues. Germline V gives CDR1 SGHDN, CDR2 FVKESK. The ends were cut back, 3 bases at V and 0 bases at J, with 21 bases in the middle. The CDR3 DNA sequence: TGTGCCAGCAGCCATGAGAGGGATTCCATAACTAACTCTGGGGCCAACGTCCTGACTTTC. Protein: CASSHERDSITNSGANVLTF.

V is TRBV5-5 and J is TRBJ2-2; the D is unclear. The germline gives CDR1 SGHKS, CDR2 YYEKEE (reference sequence). This CDR3 spans 16 amino acids. The germline V and J ends were trimmed by 1 base and 2 bases, with 12 bases remaining between them. Here the CDR3 DNA reads TGTGCCAGCAGCTTGCGACCTACTATTAACACCGGGGAGCTGTTTTTT. Translation gives CASSLRPTINTGELFF.